A single sample is the source of the 32 T cell receptor beta chains below, sequenced in a study of blood T cell repertoires in COVID-19. Profiling relied on immunoSEQ multiplex PCR, and the TCRdb table lists in-frame clones only, not all of them. The sample holds 150,000 or so clones, almost 85% seen once. Sequenced sample: PBMCs or T cells enriched from blood (not recorded which). Receptors originate from a middle-aged man who had recovered from COVID-19.

This chain links TRBV28 with TRBJ1-5, with 8 bases that match TRBD1. Germline values: CDR1 MDHEN, CDR2 SYDVKM. The CDR3 extends over 18 amino acids. V was clipped by 0 bases and J by 1 base; unmatched bases: 8. DNA for the CDR3: TGTGCCAGCAGTTTATGGAGGGGACAGGCGGTAAGCAATCAGCCCCAGCATTTT. It codes for CASSLWRGQAVSNQPQHF.

The gene calls are TRBV6-1 and TRBJ2-1, with D possibly being TRBD2 (6 bases). CDR1 and CDR2 (germline): MNHNS, SASEGT. The CDR3 extends over 16 amino acids. V was shortened by 0 bases and J by 0 bases, with 9 bases between the two germline ends. The chain's CDR3 is CASSEASGNSYNEQFF. DNA for the CDR3: TGTGCCAGCAGTGAAGCTAGCGGAAACTCCTACAATGAGCAGTTCTTC.

The V and J genes are TRBV29-1 and TRBJ2-1; unclear D gene. Germline V gene lookup returns CDR1 SQVTM and CDR2 ANQGSEA. CDR3 length: 12 amino acids. Trimming stripped 4 bases from V and 4 bases from J, with 8 bases between. CDR3 in amino acids: CSVATDYNEQFF. The CDR3 DNA reads TGCAGCGTTGCTACAGATTACAATGAGCAGTTCTTC.

As regards this clone: Other DNA sequences in the sample encode the same CDR3. The rearrangement links TRBV19 to TRBJ2-5; TRBD1 aligns across 9 bases. Germline CDR1 and CDR2: LNHDA and SQIVND (reference sequence). CDR3 length: 13 amino acids. Unmatched junction bases numbered 1, after V lost 6 bases and J lost 2 bases. CDR3 sequence reads: CASRTGGQETQYF. The CDR3 nucleotides read TGTGCCAGTAGGACAGGGGGTCAAGAGACCCAGTACTTC.

This CDR3 is CASSPNQGSWDQPQHF. In nucleotides, the CDR3 is TGTGCCAGCAGCCCCAATCAGGGGAGTTGGGATCAGCCCCAGCATTTT. J is TRBJ1-5 and V is TRBV28; perhaps TRBD1 as D (6 bases). The CDR3 length is 16 residues. Trimming removed 6 bases at V and 5 bases at J, with 20 bases between. Germline CDR1 reads MDHEN; CDR2 reads SYDVKM.

The chain carries TRBV3-1 (or the pseudogene TRBV3-2) and TRBJ2-3; D not certain. V shed 5 bases and J shed 4 bases, with 16 bases lying between them. CDR3 length: 15 residues. CDR1 is LGHDT and CDR2 is YNNKEL in the germline V gene (reference sequence). The CDR3 loop is CASSDNDAGPDTQYF. CDR3 nucleotides: TGTGCCAGCAGCGACAATGATGCCGGCCCAGATACGCAGTATTTT.

Notes on this clone: The same CDR3 can be traced to other DNA sequences in this sample. The chain couples TRBV7-3 to TRBJ2-7, with 9 bases lining up with TRBD1. This CDR3 is built from 13 residues. Trimming cost V 6 bases and J 3 bases; bases outside gene matches: 3. CDR1 and CDR2 from the germline V gene are SGHTA and FQGTGA. The DNA of the CDR3 is TGTGCCAGCAGTCCGGGACAGGGCTACGAGCAGTACTTC. Amino acid sequence: CASSPGQGYEQYF.

The J gene is TRBJ2-5, the V gene TRBV5-1; TRBD2 is a possible D gene (5 bases). The germline V gene has CDR1 SGHRS and CDR2 YFSETQ. The CDR3 loop spans 14 amino acids. Deletions cut 4 bases from V and 1 base from J, with 11 bases between. Here the CDR3 reads CASSPSGSQETQYF. The CDR3 DNA is TGCGCCAGCAGCCCCTCGGGATCCCAAGAGACCCAGTACTTC.

This sequence joins TRBV7-2 and TRBJ2-2, with TRBD2 matching over 7 bases. CDR3 size: 14 residues. CDR1 SGHTA and CDR2 FQGNSA come from the germline V gene. Germline trimming cut 6 bases from V and 6 bases from J; bases unmatched to any gene: 7. Here the CDR3 reads CASSPTSVPGELFF. DNA for the CDR3: TGTGCCAGCAGTCCCACTAGCGTTCCCGGGGAGCTGTTTTTT.

There are a few counts of this clone. V and J are TRBV2 and TRBJ1-1; D unclear. Looked up from germline, CDR1 is SNHLY and CDR2 is FYNNEI. The germline V and J ends were trimmed by 6 bases and 0 bases, with 5 bases remaining between them. The CDR3 loop spans 12 amino acids. CDR3 sequence: CASRLLNTEAFF. The CDR3 region has the DNA TGTGCCAGCAGACTATTGAACACTGAAGCTTTCTTT.

The chain joins TRBV19 to TRBJ1-1; TRBD1 agrees at 7 bases. CDR1 LNHDA and CDR2 SQIVND come from the germline V gene (reference sequence). Trimming at V came to 5 bases and at J to 1 base, leaving 4 bases not matched to a gene. The CDR3 length is 14 residues. CDR3: CASSGGQKNTEAFF. DNA of the CDR3: TGTGCCAGTAGTGGGGGACAGAAGAACACTGAAGCTTTCTTT.

The V and J genes are TRBV5-1 and TRBJ1-5; 10 nucleotides match TRBD1. The CDR3 is made up of 16 amino acids. Unmatched junction bases numbered 6, after V lost 1 base and J lost 5 bases. Per germline, CDR1 SGHRS and CDR2 YFSETQ. In nucleotides, the CDR3 is TGCGCCAGCAGCTTGAATGGGGGGACAGGGGATCAGCCCCAGCATTTT. Its protein product is CASSLNGGTGDQPQHF.

The V call is TRBV19, the J call TRBJ2-1; TRBD1 aligns across 10 bases. V trimming: 2 bases; J trimming: 4 bases; junction bases outside the gene matches: 5. This CDR3 comprises 16 residues. Germline V gene lookup returns CDR1 LNHDA and CDR2 SQIVND (reference sequence). In DNA, the CDR3 is TGTGCCAGTAGTATACCGGTGGGACAGGGGTACAATGAGCAGTTCTTC. Encoded protein: CASSIPVGQGYNEQFF.

The chain recombines TRBV7-2 with TRBJ2-1, with TRBD2 identical over 10 bases. The germline V gene has CDR1 SGHTA and CDR2 FQGNSA. The CDR3 covers 17 residues. V shed 1 base, J shed 6 bases, and the junction held 9 bases outside the gene matches. CDR3 sequence (DNA): TGTGCCAGCAGCTTAGGGCTAGCGGGGGCCTTTTCCAATGAGCAGTTCTTC. As protein: CASSLGLAGAFSNEQFF. Based on the CDR3 plus reference TRBV7-2 and TRBJ2-1, the full variable domain is GAGVSQSPSNKVTEKGKDVELRCDPISGHTALYWYRQSLGQGLEFLIYFQGNSAPDKSGLPSDRFSAERTGGSVSTLTIQRTQQEDSAVYLCASSLGLAGAFSNEQFFGPGTRLTVL.

This clone showed up just a few times. J is TRBJ2-5 and V is TRBV6-5, with 9 bases aligning to TRBD2. This CDR3 is 16 amino acids long. Germline V gives CDR1 MNHEY, CDR2 SVGAGI. The J segment lost 4 bases and the V segment lost 0 bases, leaving 6 bases of the junction unmatched. The CDR3 here is CASSYSLIAGVETQYF. CDR3 coding DNA: TGTGCCAGCAGTTACTCGTTAATAGCGGGAGTAGAGACCCAGTACTTC.

The CDR3 DNA sequence: TGTGCCAGCAGCTCGGTCGGAGGGAGCTCCTACGAGCAGTACTTC. It encodes CASSSVGGSSYEQYF. The chain carries TRBV5-6 and TRBJ2-7; D is possibly TRBD2 (6 bases). CDR3 length: 15 amino acids. Trimming left V 3 bases short and J 0 bases short, with 13 bases between. CDR1 is SGHDT and CDR2 is YYEEEE in the germline V gene. Variable domain in full (rest from reference TRBV5-6 and TRBJ2-7): DAGVTQSPTHLIKTRGQQVTLRCSPKSGHDTVSWYQQALGQGPQFIFQYYEEEERQRGNFPDRFSGHQFPNYSSELNVNALLLGDSALYLCASSSVGGSSYEQYFGPGTRLTVT.

The chain is built from TRBV2 and TRBJ1-1; 10 nucleotides match TRBD1. The CDR3 has 13 residues. Germline assignment: CDR1 SNHLY and CDR2 FYNNEI. V lost 8 bases and J lost 8; bases outside the gene matches: 8. CDR3 in DNA: TGTGCCAGCCTGGAAATGGACAGGGGGGAAGCTTTCTTT. It codes for CASLEMDRGEAFF.

V gene TRBV6-1 combines with J gene TRBJ1-5; a possible D gene is TRBD1 (5 bases). V gave up 2 bases and J gave up 2 bases, with 19 bases separating them. CDR1 and CDR2 from the germline V gene are MNHNS and SASEGT. The length of the CDR3 is 18 residues. CDR3 coding DNA: TGTGCCAGCAGTGAACCGATACGACAGCTCACGGGCAATCAGCCCCAGCATTTT. Translation gives CASSEPIRQLTGNQPQHF.

The CDR3 loop reads CASSNTGFEGTQYF. DNA of the CDR3: TGCGCCAGCAGCAACACAGGGTTCGAAGGGACCCAGTACTTC. The V call is TRBV5-1, the J call TRBJ2-5, with D possibly matching TRBD1 (6 bases). Germline V gene sequence: CDR1 SGHRS, CDR2 YFSETQ. V was pared by 4 bases and J by 7 bases, with 17 bases between. The CDR3 loop spans 14 amino acids.

This chain links TRBV3-1 (or the pseudogene TRBV3-2) with TRBJ2-4; no reliable D call. This CDR3 region has 16 residues. The germline gives CDR1 LGHDT, CDR2 YNNKEL (reference sequence). Trimming took off 0 bases at V and 1 base at J, with 10 bases between the two ends. CDR3 in DNA: TGTGCCAGCAGCCAAGACGTCCCCCGGGCCAAAAACATTCAGTACTTC. Protein sequence: CASSQDVPRAKNIQYF.

This clone was seen a single time. The chain couples TRBV18 to TRBJ1-1, with D possibly TRBD1 on 5 matching bases. The CDR3 has 15 residues. Trimming shortened V by 6 bases and J by 3 bases, and 17 bases separated the two germline ends. Germline CDR1 is KGHSH and CDR2 is LQKENI. The CDR3 DNA reads TGTGCCAGCTCGCCGGGCCCAGGGCCGGACACTGAAGCTTTCTTT. It specifies CASSPGPGPDTEAFF.

The chain has TRBV30 and TRBJ2-7, with D perhaps TRBD2 (6 bases). Germline CDR1 and CDR2: GTSNPN and SVGIG (reference sequence). Deletions cut 0 bases from V and 4 bases from J, with 16 bases between. The CDR3 sequence is 15 residues long. CDR3 amino acids: CAWSVLGHAGYEQYF. The CDR3 bases are TGTGCCTGGAGTGTATTAGGACATGCGGGGTACGAGCAGTACTTC. The full variable domain, with the rest looked up from reference TRBV30 and TRBJ2-7, is SQTIHQWPATLVQPVGSPLSLECTVEGTSNPNLYWYRQAAGRGLQLLFYSVGIGQISSEVPQNLSASRPQDRQFILSSKKLLLSDSGFYLCAWSVLGHAGYEQYFGPGTRLTVT.

The V and J genes are TRBV29-1 and TRBJ1-4; no firm D call. Per germline, CDR1 SQVTM and CDR2 ANQGSEA. The CDR3 consists of 14 residues. Trimming stripped 3 bases from V and 8 bases from J, with 16 bases between. The DNA for the CDR3 is TGCAGCGTTGAGGGGTCAGAGGGCCGGGAAAAACTGTTTTTT. It yields the protein CSVEGSEGREKLFF.

The chain uses TRBV5-1 and TRBJ1-1; TRBD1 aligns across 8 bases. V shed 4 bases and J 1 base; nucleotides not matched to a gene: 9. The CDR3 is 16 residues long. Germline assignment: CDR1 SGHRS and CDR2 YFSETQ. Here the CDR3 reads CASSPNRQGWNTEAFF. CDR3 coding DNA: TGCGCCAGCAGCCCCAACCGACAGGGGTGGAACACTGAAGCTTTCTTT.

This chain joins TRBV3-1 (or the pseudogene TRBV3-2) and TRBJ1-5; 8 bases match TRBD1. Germline CDR1 LGHDT, CDR2 YNNKEL (reference sequence). J was trimmed by 3 bases and V by 4 bases; bases with no gene match: 5. The length of the CDR3 is 15 residues. The CDR3 nucleotides read TGTGCCAGCAGCCCTGGACAGGGCTTCAATCAGCCCCAGCATTTT. It encodes CASSPGQGFNQPQHF.

V usage is TRBV28 and J usage is TRBJ1-2; D is perhaps TRBD1 (5 bases). This CDR3 has 13 residues. Germline-derived CDR1 and CDR2 are MDHEN and SYDVKM. Trimming stripped 6 bases from V and 7 bases from J, with 15 bases between. CDR3 DNA sequence: TGTGCCAGCAGGTTACCAGGGATCGGTGGCTACACCTTC. It translates to CASRLPGIGGYTF.

This clone has just a few counts. The chain combines TRBV9 with TRBJ1-6; TRBD1 might be the D (5 bases). Deletions cut 0 bases from V and 4 bases from J, with 8 bases between. The CDR3 contains 15 residues. Germline V gene data show CDR1 as SGDLS and CDR2 as YYNGEE. CDR3 in DNA: TGTGCCAGCAGCGTAGAGACAGCTTATAATTCACCCCTCCACTTT. It specifies CASSVETAYNSPLHF.

The genes are TRBV11-3 and TRBJ2-7; D possibly corresponds to TRBD1 (6 bases). The CDR3 is 13 amino acids. Germline CDR1 SGHNT, CDR2 YENEEA. The V end lost 6 bases, the J end lost 6 bases, and 15 bases lay between the germline ends. The CDR3 spells CASSSGASGEQYF. Here the CDR3 DNA reads TGTGCCAGCAGTTCAGGGGCTAGTGGCGAGCAGTACTTC.

For the CDR3, the DNA is TGTGCCAGCAGCTCCTACGGAAACACCATATATTTT. The encoded protein is CASSSYGNTIYF. This chain joins TRBV7-9 and TRBJ1-3; D ambiguous. Trimming shortened V by 4 bases and J by 4 bases, and 5 bases separated the two germline ends. This CDR3 comprises 12 residues. CDR1 is SEHNR, CDR2 FQNEAQ, per germline (reference sequence).

The table lists this clone with a count of one. The J gene is TRBJ2-2, the V gene TRBV7-2, with 9 bases matching TRBD1. Germline lookup yields CDR1 SGHTA and CDR2 FQGNSA. The CDR3 covers 16 residues. After removal of 3 bases from V and 4 bases from J, the junction contained 6 bases not matched to a gene. CDR3 in amino acids: CASSFGTGSRTGELFF. The CDR3 nucleotides read TGTGCCAGCAGCTTCGGGACAGGGTCGCGCACCGGGGAGCTGTTTTTT.

This sequence joins TRBV20-1 and TRBJ2-1, with TRBD2 as a possible D gene (6 bases). This CDR3 is built from 14 residues. Per the germline V gene, CDR1 is DFQATT and CDR2 is SNEGSKA (reference sequence). The V gene lost 3 bases and the J gene lost 6 bases, with 15 bases spanning the gap. Here the CDR3 reads CSASGLTGVNEQFF. In DNA form, the CDR3 reads TGCAGTGCTAGTGGACTAACGGGGGTCAATGAGCAGTTCTTC.

This clone was detected a few times. V and J are TRBV4-1 and TRBJ1-1; TRBD1 aligns across 7 bases. The CDR3 has 17 residues. The ends lost 4 bases at V and 0 bases at J; junction bases unmatched: 11. Germline assignment: CDR1 MGHRA and CDR2 YSYEKL. The CDR3 sequence: CASSRDPTGNMNTEAFF. Written as DNA, the CDR3 is TGCGCCAGCAGCCGAGACCCGACAGGGAACATGAACACTGAAGCTTTCTTT.